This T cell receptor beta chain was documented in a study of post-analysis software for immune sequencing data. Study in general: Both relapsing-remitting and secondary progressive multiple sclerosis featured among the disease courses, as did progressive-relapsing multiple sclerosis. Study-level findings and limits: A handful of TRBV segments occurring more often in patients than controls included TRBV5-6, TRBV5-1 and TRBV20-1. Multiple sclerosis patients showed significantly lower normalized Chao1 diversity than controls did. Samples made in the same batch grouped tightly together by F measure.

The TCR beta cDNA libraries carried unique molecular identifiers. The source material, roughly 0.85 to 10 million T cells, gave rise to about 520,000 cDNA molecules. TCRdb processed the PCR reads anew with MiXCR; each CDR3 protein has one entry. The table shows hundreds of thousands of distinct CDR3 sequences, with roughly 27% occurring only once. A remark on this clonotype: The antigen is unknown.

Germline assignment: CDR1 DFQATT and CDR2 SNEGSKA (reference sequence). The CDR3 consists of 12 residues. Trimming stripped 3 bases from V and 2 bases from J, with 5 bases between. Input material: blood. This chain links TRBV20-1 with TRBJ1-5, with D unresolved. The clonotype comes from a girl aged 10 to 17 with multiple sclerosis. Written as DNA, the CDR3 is TGCAGTGCTAGCTTCGGCAATCAGCCCCAGCATTTT. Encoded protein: CSASFGNQPQHF.